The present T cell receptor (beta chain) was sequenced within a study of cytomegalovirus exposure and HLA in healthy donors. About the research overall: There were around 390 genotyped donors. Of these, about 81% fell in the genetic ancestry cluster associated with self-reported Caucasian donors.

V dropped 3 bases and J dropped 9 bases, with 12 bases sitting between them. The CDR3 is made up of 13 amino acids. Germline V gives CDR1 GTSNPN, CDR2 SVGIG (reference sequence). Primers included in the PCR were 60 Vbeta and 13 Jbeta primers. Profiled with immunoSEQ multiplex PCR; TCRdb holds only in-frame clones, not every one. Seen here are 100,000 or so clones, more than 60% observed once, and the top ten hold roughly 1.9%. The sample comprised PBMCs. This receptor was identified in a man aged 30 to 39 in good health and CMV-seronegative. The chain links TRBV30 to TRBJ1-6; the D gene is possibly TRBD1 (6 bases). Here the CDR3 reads CAWRDSLSSPLHF. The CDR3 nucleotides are TGTGCCTGGAGGGACAGTCTCTCTTCACCCCTCCACTTT.